This T cell receptor beta chain comes out of a study of blood T cell repertoires in COVID-19. Study summary: Acute and convalescent COVID-19 samples came from the United States, Italy and Spain. PBMCs, B-cell-depleted T cells, or T cells provided the cDNA or gDNA that made up the material.

Authors' data handling: It was from reference gene primer amplification that nucleated cell counts were estimated. The data were produced by immunoSEQ multiplex PCR, yet TCRdb's version contains in-frame clones alone and is incomplete. D and trimming come from the DNA, and the V and J calls and clone size come from that table. The profile shows under 150,000 clones, about 80% of them singletons. Between the trimmed V and J ends, which lost 7 bases and 0 bases, there was a span of 12 bases. Germline loops: CDR1 MNHEY, CDR2 SVGAGI. The CDR3 contains 14 residues. This receptor was identified in a man aged 40-49 years with active or convalescent COVID-19. The chain links TRBV6-5 to TRBJ1-1; tentative D call: TRBD1 (5 bases). The sequenced sample consisted of peripheral blood. Written as DNA, the CDR3 is TGTGCCAGCACCCCCCCAGGGATGAACACTGAAGCTTTCTTT. Translating gives CASTPPGMNTEAFF.